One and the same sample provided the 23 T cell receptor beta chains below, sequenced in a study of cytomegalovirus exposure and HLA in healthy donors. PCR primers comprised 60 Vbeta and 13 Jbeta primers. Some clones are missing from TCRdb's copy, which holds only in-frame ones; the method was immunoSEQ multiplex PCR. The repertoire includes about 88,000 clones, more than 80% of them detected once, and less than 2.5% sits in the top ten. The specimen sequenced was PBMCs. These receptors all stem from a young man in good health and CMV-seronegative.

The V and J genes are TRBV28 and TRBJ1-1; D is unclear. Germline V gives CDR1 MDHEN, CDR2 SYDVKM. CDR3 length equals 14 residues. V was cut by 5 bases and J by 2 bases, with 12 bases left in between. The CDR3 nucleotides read TGTGCCAGCAGTGCGCCCCCGCTCAACACTGAAGCTTTCTTT. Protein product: CASSAPPLNTEAFF.

CDR3: CASSLGLAGGLDTQYF. CDR3 DNA sequence: TGTGCCAGCAGCTTAGGCCTGGCGGGAGGTCTAGATACGCAGTATTTT. This chain connects TRBV7-2 to TRBJ2-3; TRBD2 matches 8 bases. Germline loops: CDR1 SGHTA, CDR2 FQGNSA. The CDR3 runs to 16 residues. Unmatched junction bases numbered 8, after V lost 1 base and J lost 5 bases.

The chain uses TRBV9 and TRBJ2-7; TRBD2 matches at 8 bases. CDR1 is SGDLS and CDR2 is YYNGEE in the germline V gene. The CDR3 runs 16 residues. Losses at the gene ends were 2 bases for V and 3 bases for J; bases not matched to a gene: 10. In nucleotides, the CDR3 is TGTGCCAGCAGCGTTTCCGAAAGCGGGAGACTCTACGAGCAGTACTTC. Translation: CASSVSESGRLYEQYF.

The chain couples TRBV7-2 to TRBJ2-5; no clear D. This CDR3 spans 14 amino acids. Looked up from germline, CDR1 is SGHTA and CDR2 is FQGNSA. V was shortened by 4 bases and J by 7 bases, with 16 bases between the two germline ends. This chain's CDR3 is CASSSHRPGGTQYF. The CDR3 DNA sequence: TGTGCCAGCAGCTCCCACAGACCCGGTGGGACCCAGTACTTC.

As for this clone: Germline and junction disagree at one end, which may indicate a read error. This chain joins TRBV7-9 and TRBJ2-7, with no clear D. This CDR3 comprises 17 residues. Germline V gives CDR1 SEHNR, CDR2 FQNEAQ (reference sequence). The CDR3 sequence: CSSSLGNSERSSYEQYF. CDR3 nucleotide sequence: TGTTCCAGCAGCTTAGGTAACTCCGAGAGAAGCTCCTACGAGCAGTACTTC.

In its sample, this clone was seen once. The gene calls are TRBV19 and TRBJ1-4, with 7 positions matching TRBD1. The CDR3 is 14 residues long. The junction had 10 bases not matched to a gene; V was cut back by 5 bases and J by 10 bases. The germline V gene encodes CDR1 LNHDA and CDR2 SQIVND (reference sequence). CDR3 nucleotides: TGTGCCAGTAGTGACGACAGGGAATTCGGAAAACTGTTTTTT. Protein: CASSDDREFGKLFF.

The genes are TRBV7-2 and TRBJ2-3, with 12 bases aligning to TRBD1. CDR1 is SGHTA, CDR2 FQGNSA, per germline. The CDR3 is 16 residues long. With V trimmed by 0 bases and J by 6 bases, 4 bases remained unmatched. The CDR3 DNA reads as TGTGCCAGCAGCTTAGCCGGGACAGGGGGCCTGGATACGCAGTATTTT. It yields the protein CASSLAGTGGLDTQYF.

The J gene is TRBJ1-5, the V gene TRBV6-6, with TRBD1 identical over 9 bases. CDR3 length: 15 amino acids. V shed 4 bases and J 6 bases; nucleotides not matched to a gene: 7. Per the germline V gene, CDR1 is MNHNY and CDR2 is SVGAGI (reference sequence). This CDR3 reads CASSSGTGKFQPQHF. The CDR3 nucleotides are TGTGCCAGCAGTTCCGGGACAGGGAAATTTCAGCCCCAGCATTTT.

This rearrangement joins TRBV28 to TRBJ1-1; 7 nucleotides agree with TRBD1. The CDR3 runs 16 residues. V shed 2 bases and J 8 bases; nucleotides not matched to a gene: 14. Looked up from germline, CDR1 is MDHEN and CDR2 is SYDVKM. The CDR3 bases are TGTGCCAGCAGTTTAGATGGACAGGCCTCTTCCAGGGAAGCTTTCTTT. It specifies CASSLDGQASSREAFF. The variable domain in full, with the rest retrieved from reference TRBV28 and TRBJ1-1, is DVKVTQSSRYLVKRTGEKVFLECVQDMDHENMFWYRQDPGLGLRLIYFSYDVKMKEKGDIPEGYSVSREKKERFSLILESASTNQTSMYLCASSLDGQASSREAFFGQGTRLTVV.

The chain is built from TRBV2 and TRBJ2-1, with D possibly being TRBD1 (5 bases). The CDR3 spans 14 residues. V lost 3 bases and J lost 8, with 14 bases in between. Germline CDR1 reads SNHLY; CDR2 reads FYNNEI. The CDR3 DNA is TGTGCCAGCAGTGAGGGGCAAAGGTGGGATGAGCAGTTCTTC. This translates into CASSEGQRWDEQFF.

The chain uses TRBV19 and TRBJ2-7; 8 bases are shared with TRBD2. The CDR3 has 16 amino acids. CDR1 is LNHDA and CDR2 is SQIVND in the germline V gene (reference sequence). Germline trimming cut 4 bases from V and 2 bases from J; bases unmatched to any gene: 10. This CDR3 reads CASSSGLAVKTYEQYF. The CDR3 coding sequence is TGTGCCAGTAGTAGCGGACTAGCCGTGAAAACCTACGAGCAGTACTTC.

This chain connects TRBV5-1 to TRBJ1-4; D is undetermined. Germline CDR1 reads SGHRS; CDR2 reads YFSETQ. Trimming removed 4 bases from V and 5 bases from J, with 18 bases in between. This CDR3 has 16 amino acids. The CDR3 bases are TGCGCCAGCAGCCCGGTCGTCGGAGCGAAGAATGAAAAACTGTTTTTT. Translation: CASSPVVGAKNEKLFF.

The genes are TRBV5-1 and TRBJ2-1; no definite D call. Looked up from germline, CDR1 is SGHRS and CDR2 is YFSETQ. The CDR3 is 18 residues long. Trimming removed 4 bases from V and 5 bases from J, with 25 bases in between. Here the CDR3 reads CASSEPPPGYQPNNEQFF. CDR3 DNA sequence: TGCGCCAGCAGCGAACCCCCTCCCGGGTACCAGCCCAACAATGAGCAGTTCTTC. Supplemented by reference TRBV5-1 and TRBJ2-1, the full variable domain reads KAGVTQTPRYLIKTRGQQVTLSCSPISGHRSVSWYQQTPGQGLQFLFEYFSETQRNKGNFPGRFSGRQFSNSRSEMNVSTLELGDSALYLCASSEPPPGYQPNNEQFFGPGTRLTVL.

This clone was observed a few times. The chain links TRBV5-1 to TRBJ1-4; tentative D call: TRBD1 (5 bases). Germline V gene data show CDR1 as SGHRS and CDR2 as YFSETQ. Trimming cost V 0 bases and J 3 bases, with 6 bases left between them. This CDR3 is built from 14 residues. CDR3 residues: CASSLEGPNEKLFF. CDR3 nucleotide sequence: TGCGCCAGCAGCTTGGAGGGGCCTAATGAAAAACTGTTTTTT.

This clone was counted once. DNA for the CDR3: TGTGCCAGCAGAAAGCTAGGGCGGGAGGACGGGGAGCTGTTTTTT. It specifies CASRKLGREDGELFF. The chain uses TRBV6-5 and TRBJ2-2, with 8 bases fitting TRBD2. Trimming removed 6 bases from V and 7 bases from J; junction bases left unmatched: 10. This CDR3 contains 15 residues. CDR1 MNHEY and CDR2 SVGAGI come from the germline V gene.

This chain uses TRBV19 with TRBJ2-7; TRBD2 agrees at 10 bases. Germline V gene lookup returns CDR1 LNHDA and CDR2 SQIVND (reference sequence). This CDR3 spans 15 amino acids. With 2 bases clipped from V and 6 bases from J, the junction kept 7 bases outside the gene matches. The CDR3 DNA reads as TGTGCCAGTAGTATACTTAGGACTAGCGGAAGCGAGCAGTACTTC. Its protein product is CASSILRTSGSEQYF. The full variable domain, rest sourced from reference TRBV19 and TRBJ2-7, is DGGITQSPKYLFRKEGQNVTLSCEQNLNHDAMYWYRQDPGQGLRLIYYSQIVNDFQKGDIAEGYSVSREKKESFPLTVTSAQKNPTAFYLCASSILRTSGSEQYFGPGTRLTVT.

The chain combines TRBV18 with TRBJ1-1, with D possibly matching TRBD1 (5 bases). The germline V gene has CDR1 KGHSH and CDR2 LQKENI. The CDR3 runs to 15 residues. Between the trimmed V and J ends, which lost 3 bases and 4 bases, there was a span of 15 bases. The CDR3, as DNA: TGTGCCAGCTCACCCCGCAGGGCCCAGACCACTGAAGCTTTCTTT. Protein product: CASSPRRAQTTEAFF.

The CDR3 DNA is TGTGCCAGCAGCCAGGACGGGGGACTCTACAATGAGCAGTTCTTC. Protein product: CASSQDGGLYNEQFF. V and J are TRBV11-2 and TRBJ2-1; weak D call: TRBD2 (6 bases). CDR3 length equals 15 residues. Germline V CDR1 and CDR2: SGHAT, FQNNGV. Trimming cost V 5 bases and J 3 bases, with 14 bases left between them.

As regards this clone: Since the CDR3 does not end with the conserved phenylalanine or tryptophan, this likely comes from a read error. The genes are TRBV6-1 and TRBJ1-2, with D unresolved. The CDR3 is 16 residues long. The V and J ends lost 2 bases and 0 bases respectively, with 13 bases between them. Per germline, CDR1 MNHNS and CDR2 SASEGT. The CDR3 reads CASSEQSRLANYGYTL. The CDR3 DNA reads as TGTGCCAGCAGTGAACAGTCACGGCTAGCTAACTATGGCTACACCCTC.

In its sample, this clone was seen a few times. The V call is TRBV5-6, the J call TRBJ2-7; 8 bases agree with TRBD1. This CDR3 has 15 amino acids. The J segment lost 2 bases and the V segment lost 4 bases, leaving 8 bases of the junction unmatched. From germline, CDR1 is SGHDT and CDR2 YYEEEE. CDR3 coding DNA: TGTGCCAGCAGCCTTGACAGGGGAGCAACCTACGAGCAGTACTTC. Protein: CASSLDRGATYEQYF.

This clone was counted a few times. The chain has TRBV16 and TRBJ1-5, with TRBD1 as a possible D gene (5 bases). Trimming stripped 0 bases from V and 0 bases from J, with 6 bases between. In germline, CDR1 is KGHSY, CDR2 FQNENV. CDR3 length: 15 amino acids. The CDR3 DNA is TGTGCCAGCAGCCAATCGGGACTTAGCAATCAGCCCCAGCATTTT. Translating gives CASSQSGLSNQPQHF.

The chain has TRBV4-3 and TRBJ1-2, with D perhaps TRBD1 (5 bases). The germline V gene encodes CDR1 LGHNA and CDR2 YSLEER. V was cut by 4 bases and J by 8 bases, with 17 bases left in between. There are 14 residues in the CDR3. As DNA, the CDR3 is TGCGCCAGCAGCCCCCGCGGAGGGAGGGACGGCTACACCTTC. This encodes CASSPRGGRDGYTF.

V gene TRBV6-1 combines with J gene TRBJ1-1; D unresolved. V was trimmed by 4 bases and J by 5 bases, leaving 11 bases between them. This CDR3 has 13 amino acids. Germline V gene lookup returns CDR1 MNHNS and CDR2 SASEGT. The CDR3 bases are TGTGCCAGCAGTGTACAAGCGGGGACTGAAGCTTTCTTT. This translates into CASSVQAGTEAFF.